This T cell receptor beta chain comes out of a study of OX40 agonist ivuxolimab in advanced cancers. In regard to this clone: What it binds is not known.

Study observations and caveats: Low normalized T-cell clonal expansion was also seen in some nonresponders.

The protocol was immunoSEQ multiplex PCR, while the TCRdb copy is restricted to in-frame clones and leaves out a portion. Of around 23,000 clones listed, 75% to 90% are singletons. Excluded were patients having autoimmune disease history or systemic immunosuppression. The V gene lost 4 bases and the J gene lost 7 bases, with 9 bases spanning the gap. This CDR3 contains 13 residues. The germline CDR1 and CDR2 sequences are SGHNT and YYREEE (reference sequence). The chain recombines TRBV5-4 with TRBJ1-6; D gene unclear. The source of this sequence is an adult with an advanced solid tumor such as melanoma, head and neck, liver or kidney cancer. Specimen: CD4+ or CD8+ T cells sorted from blood, collected in a trial of the OX40 agonist ivuxolimab. The CDR3 nucleotides are TGTGCCAGCAGCCCCGGAGGGAATTCACCCCTCCACTTT. Translating it yields CASSPGGNSPLHF.